This entry is about one T cell receptor beta chain. This specimen belongs to a study of T cells in Graves' hyperthyroidism and ophthalmopathy. About the research overall: Specimen type is peripheral blood, collected at initial diagnosis prior to any treatment.

Researchers amplified the TCR beta CDR3 regions from RNA transcripts. Researchers ran a first-round RT-PCR on the TCR CDR3 using the HTBI primer set. TCRdb recomputed calls from the multiplex PCR reads with MiXCR, one row per CDR3 protein. The sample yields 300,000 or so distinct CDR3 sequences, 21% seen once. V was clipped by 2 bases and J by 2 bases; unmatched bases: 4. Germline CDR1 MNHNS, CDR2 SASEGT. The CDR3 length is 15 residues. Exclusion criteria comprised uncontrolled infection, other autoimmune disease, pregnancy or lactation. Clinical symptoms, serum thyroxine and TRAb, thyroid ultrasound and orbital computed tomography were used for the diagnoses. The authors obtained PBMCs from about 9.5 ml of fresh peripheral blood.

This chain joins TRBV6-1 and TRBJ2-5; TRBD1 matches at 8 bases. The material sequenced was blood. The receptor was isolated from a woman aged 45-65 years with Graves' hyperthyroidism. CDR3 bases: TGTGCCAGCAGTGAAAACAGGGGGTTTCAAGAGACCCAGTACTTC. It is translated as CASSENRGFQETQYF.